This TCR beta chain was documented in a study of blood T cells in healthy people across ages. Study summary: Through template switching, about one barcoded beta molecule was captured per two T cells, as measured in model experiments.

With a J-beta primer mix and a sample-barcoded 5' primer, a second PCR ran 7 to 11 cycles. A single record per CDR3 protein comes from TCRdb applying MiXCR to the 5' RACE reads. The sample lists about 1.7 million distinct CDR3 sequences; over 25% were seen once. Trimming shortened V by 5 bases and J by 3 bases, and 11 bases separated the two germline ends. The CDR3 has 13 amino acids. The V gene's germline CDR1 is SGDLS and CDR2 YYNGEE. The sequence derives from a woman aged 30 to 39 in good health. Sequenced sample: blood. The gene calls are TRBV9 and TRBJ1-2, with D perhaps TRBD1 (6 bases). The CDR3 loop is CASRSTGHYGYTF. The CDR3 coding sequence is TGTGCCAGCAGAAGTACAGGGCACTATGGCTACACCTTC. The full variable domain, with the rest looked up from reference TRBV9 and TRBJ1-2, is DSGVTQTPKHLITATGQRVTLRCSPRSGDLSVYWYQQSLDQGLQFLIQYYNGEERAKGNILERFSAQQFPDLHSELNLSSLELGDSALYFCASRSTGHYGYTFGSGTRLTVV.